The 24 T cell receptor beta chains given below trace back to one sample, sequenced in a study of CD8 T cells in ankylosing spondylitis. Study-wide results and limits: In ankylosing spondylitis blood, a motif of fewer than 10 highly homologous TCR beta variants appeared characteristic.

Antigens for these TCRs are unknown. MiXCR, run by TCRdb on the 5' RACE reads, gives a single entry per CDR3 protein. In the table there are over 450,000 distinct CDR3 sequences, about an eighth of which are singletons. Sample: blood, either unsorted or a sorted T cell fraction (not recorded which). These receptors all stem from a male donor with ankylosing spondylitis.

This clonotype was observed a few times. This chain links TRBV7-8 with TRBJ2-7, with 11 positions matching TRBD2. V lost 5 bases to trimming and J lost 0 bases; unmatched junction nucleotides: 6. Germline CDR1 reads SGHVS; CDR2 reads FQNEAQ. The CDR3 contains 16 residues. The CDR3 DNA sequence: TGTGCCAGCAGCCCTCAGGGACTAGCGGACTCCTACGAGCAGTACTTC. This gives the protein CASSPQGLADSYEQYF.

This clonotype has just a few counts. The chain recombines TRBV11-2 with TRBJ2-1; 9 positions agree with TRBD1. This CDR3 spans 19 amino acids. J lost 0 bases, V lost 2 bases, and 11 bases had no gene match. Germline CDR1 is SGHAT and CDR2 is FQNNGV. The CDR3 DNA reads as TGTGCCAGCAGCTTATTCGGACAGGGGAAGGGGTCCTCCTACAATGAGCAGTTCTTC. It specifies CASSLFGQGKGSSYNEQFF.

CDR3 DNA sequence: TGTGCCAGCAGTTCTATTCAGGGGTGGAGAGAGACCCAGTACTTC. It codes for CASSSIQGWRETQYF. V and J are TRBV27 and TRBJ2-5, with D perhaps matching TRBD1 (6 bases). CDR1 is MNHEY and CDR2 is SMNVEV in the germline V gene (reference sequence). Between the trimmed V and J ends, which lost 4 bases and 4 bases, there was a span of 16 bases. This CDR3 is built from 15 residues.

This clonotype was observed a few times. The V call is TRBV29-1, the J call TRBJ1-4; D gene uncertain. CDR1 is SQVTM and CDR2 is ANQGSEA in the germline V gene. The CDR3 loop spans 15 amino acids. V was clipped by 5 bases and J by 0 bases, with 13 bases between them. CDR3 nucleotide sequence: TGCAGCGTTACCTATATAGGGTCAACTAATGAAAAACTGTTTTTT. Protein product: CSVTYIGSTNEKLFF.

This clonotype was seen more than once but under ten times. DNA for the CDR3: TGCAGTGCTACCTCTAGCGGGAGCTGGGTTGAGCAGTTCTTC. This codes for CSATSSGSWVEQFF. The gene calls are TRBV20-1 and TRBJ2-1, with TRBD2 matching 10 bases. V was pared by 4 bases and J by 9 bases, with 9 bases of the junction left unmatched. In germline, CDR1 is DFQATT, CDR2 SNEGSKA (reference sequence). The CDR3 consists of 14 residues.

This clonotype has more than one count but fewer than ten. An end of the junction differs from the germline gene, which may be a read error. The CDR3 nucleotides are TGTGCCAGCAGATTAGCGGGAGGGCCGGGGGAGCAGTACTTC. Amino acid sequence: CASRLAGGPGEQYF. This rearrangement joins TRBV7-2 to TRBJ2-7; 11 bases match TRBD2. This CDR3 has 14 amino acids. The V gene's germline CDR1 is SGHTA and CDR2 FQGNSA.

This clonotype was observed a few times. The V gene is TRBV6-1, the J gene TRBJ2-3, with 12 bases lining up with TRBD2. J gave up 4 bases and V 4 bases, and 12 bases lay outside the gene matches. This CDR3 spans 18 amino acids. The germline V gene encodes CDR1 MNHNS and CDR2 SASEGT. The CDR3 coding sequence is TGTGCCAGCAGTGCGGGGACGAAGGGACTAGCGGGTTCAGATACGCAGTATTTT. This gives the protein CASSAGTKGLAGSDTQYF.

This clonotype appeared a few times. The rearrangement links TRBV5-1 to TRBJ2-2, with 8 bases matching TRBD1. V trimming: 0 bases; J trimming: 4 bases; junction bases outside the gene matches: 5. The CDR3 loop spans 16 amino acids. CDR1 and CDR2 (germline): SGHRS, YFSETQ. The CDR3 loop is CASSLEGQGTTGELFF. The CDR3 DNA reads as TGCGCCAGCAGCTTGGAAGGACAGGGCACCACCGGGGAGCTGTTTTTT.

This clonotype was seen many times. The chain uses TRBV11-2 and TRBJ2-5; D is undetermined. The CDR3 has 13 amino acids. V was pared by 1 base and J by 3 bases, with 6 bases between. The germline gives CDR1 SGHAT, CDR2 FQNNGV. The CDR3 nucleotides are TGTGCCAGCAGCTTAGGCCTAGAAGAGACCCAGTACTTC. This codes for CASSLGLEETQYF.

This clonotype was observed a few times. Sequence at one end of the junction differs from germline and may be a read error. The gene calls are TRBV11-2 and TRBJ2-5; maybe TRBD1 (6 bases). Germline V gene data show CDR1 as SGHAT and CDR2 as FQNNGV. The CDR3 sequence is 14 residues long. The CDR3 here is CASSQGRTGQGLDF. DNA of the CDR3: TGTGCCAGCAGCCAAGGGCGTACAGGGCAGGGTTTGGACTTC.

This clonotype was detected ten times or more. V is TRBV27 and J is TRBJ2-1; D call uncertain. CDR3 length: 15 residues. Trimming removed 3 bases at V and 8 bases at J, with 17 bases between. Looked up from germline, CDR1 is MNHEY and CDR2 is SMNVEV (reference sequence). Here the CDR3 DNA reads TGTGCCAGCAGTTTGCAAGGACCTCGAGTAGATGAGCAGTTCTTC. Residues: CASSLQGPRVDEQFF.

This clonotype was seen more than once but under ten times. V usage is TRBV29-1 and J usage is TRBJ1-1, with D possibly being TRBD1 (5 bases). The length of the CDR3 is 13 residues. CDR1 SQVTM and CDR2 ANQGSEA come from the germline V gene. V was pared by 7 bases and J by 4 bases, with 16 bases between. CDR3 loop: CSAPNQGVTEAFF. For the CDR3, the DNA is TGCAGCGCACCCAACCAGGGCGTCACTGAAGCTTTCTTT.

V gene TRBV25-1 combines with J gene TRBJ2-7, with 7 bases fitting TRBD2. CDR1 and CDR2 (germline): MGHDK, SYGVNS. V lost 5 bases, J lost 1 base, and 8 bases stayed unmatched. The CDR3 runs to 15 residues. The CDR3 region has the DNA TGTGCCAGCAGTCCTAGGGAGGGAAGATCCTACGAGCAGTACTTC. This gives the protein CASSPREGRSYEQYF.

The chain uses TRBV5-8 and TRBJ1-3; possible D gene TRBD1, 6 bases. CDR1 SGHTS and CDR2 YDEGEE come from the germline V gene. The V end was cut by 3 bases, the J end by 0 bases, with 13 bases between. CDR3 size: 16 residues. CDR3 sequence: CASSWEDRVSGNTIYF. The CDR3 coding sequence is TGTGCCAGCAGCTGGGAGGACAGAGTCTCTGGAAACACCATATATTTT.

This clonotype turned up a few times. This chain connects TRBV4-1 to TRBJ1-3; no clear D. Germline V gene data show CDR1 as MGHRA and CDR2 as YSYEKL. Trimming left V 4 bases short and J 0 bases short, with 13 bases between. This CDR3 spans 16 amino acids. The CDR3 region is CASSRGDGVSGNTIYF. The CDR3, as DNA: TGCGCCAGCAGCCGAGGCGACGGAGTCTCTGGAAACACCATATATTTT.

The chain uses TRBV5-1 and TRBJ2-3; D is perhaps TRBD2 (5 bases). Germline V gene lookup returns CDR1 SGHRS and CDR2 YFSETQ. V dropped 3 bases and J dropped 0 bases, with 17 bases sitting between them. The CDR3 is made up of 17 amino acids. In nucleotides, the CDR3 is TGCGCCAGCAGCTCTAGCTGGTCCTGGAGGAGCACAGATACGCAGTATTTT. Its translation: CASSSSWSWRSTDTQYF.

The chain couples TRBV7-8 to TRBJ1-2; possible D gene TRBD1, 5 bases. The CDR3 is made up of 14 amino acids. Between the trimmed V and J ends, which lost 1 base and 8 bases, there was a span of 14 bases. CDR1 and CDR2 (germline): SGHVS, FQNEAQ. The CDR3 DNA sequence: TGTGCCAGCAGCTTAGAGAAGGGACGTGGAGGCTACACCTTC. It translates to CASSLEKGRGGYTF.

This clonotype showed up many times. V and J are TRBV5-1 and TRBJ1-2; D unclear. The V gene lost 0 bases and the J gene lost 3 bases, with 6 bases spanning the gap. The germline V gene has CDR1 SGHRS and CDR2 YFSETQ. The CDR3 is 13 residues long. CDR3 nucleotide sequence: TGCGCCAGCAGCTTGGGGGGTGACTATGGCTACACCTTC. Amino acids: CASSLGGDYGYTF. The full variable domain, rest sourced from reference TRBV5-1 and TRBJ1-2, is KAGVTQTPRYLIKTRGQQVTLSCSPISGHRSVSWYQQTPGQGLQFLFEYFSETQRNKGNFPGRFSGRQFSNSRSEMNVSTLELGDSALYLCASSLGGDYGYTFGSGTRLTVV.

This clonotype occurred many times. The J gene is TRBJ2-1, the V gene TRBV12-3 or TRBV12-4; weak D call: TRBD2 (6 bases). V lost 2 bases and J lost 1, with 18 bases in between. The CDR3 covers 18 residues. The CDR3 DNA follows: TGTGCCAGCAGTTTATGGGGCTTACGGGAGCGGTCCTACAATGAGCAGTTCTTC. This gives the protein CASSLWGLRERSYNEQFF.

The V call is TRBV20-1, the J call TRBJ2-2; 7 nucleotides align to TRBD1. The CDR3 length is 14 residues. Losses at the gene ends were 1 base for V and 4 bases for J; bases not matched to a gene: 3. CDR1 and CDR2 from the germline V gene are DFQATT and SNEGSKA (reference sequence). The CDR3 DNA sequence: TGCAGTGCTAGAGCGACAGGGCGCACCGGGGAGCTGTTTTTT. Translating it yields CSARATGRTGELFF.

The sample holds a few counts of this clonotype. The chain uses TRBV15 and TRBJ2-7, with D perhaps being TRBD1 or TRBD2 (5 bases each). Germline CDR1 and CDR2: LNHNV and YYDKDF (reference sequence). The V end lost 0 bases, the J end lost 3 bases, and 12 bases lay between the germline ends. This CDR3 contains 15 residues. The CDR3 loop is CATSRDPGPDYEQYV. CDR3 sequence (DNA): TGTGCCACCAGCAGAGACCCGGGACCGGACTACGAGCAGTACGTC.

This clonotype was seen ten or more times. In DNA, the CDR3 is TGTGCCAGCAGCCCGGGGACAGGGATTCAGCCCCAGCATTTT. As protein: CASSPGTGIQPQHF. The chain has TRBV12-3 or TRBV12-4 and TRBJ1-5, with 9 bases aligning to TRBD1. After removal of 6 bases from V and 6 bases from J, the junction contained 6 bases not matched to a gene. The CDR3 loop spans 14 amino acids.

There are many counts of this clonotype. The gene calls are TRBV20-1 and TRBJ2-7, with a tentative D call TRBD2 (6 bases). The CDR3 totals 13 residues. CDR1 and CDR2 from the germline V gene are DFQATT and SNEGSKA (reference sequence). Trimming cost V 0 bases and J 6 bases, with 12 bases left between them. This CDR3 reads CSARELAGGEQYV. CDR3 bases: TGCAGTGCTAGAGAACTAGCCGGCGGCGAGCAGTACGTC.

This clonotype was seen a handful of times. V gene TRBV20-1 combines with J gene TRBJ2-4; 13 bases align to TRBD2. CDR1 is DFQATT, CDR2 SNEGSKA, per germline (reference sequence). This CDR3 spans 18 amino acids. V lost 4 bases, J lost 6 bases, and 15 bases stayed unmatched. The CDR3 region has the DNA TGCAGTGCTAACCCCCCTACTAGCGGGAGGGCCGAGGGAAACATTCAGTACTTC. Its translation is CSANPPTSGRAEGNIQYF.